This T cell receptor (beta chain) was identified during a study of CD8 T cells in ankylosing spondylitis. Points from the study as a whole: Some motif variants had been reported before (in reactive arthritis synovial fluid and blood). There was reportedly significant enrichment of clones that were disease-linked in matched ankylosing spondylitis synovial fluid. Disease-associated clones were CD8+ and fairly uncommon in peripheral blood.

V was pared by 2 bases and J by 0 bases, with 8 bases between. Germline CDR1 MGHDK, CDR2 SYGVNS. CDR3 length: 15 amino acids. Generation of TCR beta libraries employed quantitative 5'-RACE incorporating molecular barcodes. One entry per CDR3 protein, called by TCRdb with MiXCR from the 5' RACE reads. The profile covers under 150,000 distinct CDR3 sequences, with roughly an eighth appearing a single time and about 4% taken by the ten largest. This clonotype was seen at least ten times. What it binds is not known. V and J are TRBV25-1 and TRBJ2-1, with D possibly matching TRBD2 (5 bases). Sequencing used blood, either unsorted or a sorted T cell fraction (not recorded which). The source of this sequence is a female donor with ankylosing spondylitis or in good health (not recorded which). Here the CDR3 reads CASSEIRDSYNEQFF. The DNA of the CDR3 is TGTGCCAGCAGTGAAATACGGGACTCCTACAATGAGCAGTTCTTC.